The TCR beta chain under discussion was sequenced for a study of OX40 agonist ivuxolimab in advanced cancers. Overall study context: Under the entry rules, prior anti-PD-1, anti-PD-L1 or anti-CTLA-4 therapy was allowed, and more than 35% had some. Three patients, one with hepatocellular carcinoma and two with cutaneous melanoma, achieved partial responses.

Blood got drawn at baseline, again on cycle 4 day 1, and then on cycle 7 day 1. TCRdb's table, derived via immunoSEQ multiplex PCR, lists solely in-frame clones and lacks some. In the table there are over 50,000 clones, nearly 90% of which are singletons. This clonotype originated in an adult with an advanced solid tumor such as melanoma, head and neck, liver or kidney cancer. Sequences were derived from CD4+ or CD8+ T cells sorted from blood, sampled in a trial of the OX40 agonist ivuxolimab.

This CDR3 is CASSPGQGAFEAFF. The DNA for the CDR3 is TGCGCCAGCAGCCCGGGACAGGGGGCGTTTGAAGCTTTCTTT. The genes are TRBV5-1 and TRBJ1-1, with 12 bases lining up with TRBD1. CDR3 length: 14 residues. With V trimmed by 4 bases and J by 7 bases, 5 bases remained unmatched. The V gene's germline CDR1 is SGHRS and CDR2 YFSETQ.